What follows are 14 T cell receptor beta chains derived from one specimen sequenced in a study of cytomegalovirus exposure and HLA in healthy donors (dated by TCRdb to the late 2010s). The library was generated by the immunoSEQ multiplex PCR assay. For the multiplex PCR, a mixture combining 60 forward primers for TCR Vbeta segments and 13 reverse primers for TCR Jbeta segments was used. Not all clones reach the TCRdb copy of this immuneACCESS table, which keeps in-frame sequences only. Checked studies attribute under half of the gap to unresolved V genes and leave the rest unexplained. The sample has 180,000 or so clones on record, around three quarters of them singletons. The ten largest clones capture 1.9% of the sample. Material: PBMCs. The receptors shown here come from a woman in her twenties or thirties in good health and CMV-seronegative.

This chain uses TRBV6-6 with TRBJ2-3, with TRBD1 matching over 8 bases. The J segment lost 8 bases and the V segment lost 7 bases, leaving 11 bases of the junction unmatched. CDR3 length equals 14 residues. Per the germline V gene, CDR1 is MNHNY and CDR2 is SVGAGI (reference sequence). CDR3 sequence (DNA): TGTGCCAGCACCATGACAGGGGATGGGGTTACGCAGTATTTT. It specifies CASTMTGDGVTQYF.

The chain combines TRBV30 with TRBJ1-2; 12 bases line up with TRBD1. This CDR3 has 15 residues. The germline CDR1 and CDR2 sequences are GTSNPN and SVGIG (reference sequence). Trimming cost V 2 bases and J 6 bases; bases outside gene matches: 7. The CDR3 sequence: CAWSWGQGARDGYTF. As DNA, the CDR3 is TGTGCCTGGAGTTGGGGACAGGGGGCGCGGGATGGCTACACCTTC. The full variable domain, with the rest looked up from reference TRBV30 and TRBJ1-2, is SQTIHQWPATLVQPVGSPLSLECTVEGTSNPNLYWYRQAAGRGLQLLFYSVGIGQISSEVPQNLSASRPQDRQFILSSKKLLLSDSGFYLCAWSWGQGARDGYTFGSGTRLTVV.

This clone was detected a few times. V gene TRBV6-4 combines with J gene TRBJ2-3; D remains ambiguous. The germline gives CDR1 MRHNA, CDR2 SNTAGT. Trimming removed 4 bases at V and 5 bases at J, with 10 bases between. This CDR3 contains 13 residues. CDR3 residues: CASSADSQDTQYF. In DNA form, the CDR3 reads TGTGCCAGCAGTGCTGACTCGCAAGATACGCAGTATTTT.

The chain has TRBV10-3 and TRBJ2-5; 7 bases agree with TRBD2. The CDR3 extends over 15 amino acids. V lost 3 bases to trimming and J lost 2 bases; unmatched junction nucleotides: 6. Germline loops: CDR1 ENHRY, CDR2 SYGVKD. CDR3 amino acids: CAISDHGTTQETQYF. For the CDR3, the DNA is TGTGCCATCAGTGACCACGGGACTACTCAAGAGACCCAGTACTTC.

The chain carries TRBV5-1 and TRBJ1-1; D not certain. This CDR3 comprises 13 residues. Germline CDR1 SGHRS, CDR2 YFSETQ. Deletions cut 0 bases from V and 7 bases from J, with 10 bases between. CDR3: CASSLDLVREAFF. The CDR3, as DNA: TGCGCCAGCAGCTTGGATCTTGTCCGTGAAGCTTTCTTT.

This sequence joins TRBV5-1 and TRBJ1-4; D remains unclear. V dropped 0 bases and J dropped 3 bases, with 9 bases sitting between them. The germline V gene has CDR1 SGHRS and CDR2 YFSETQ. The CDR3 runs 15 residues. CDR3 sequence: CASSLADTPNEKLFF. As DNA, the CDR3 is TGCGCCAGCAGCTTGGCTGACACCCCTAATGAAAAACTGTTTTTT. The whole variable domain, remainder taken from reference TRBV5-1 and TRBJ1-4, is KAGVTQTPRYLIKTRGQQVTLSCSPISGHRSVSWYQQTPGQGLQFLFEYFSETQRNKGNFPGRFSGRQFSNSRSEMNVSTLELGDSALYLCASSLADTPNEKLFFGSGTQLSVL.

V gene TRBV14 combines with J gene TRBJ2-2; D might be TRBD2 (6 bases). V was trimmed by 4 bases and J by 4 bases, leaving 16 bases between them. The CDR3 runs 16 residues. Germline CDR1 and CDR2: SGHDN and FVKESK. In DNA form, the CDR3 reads TGTGCCAGCAGCCCCCGACTAGTGGTTCGCACCGGGGAGCTGTTTTTT. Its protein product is CASSPRLVVRTGELFF.

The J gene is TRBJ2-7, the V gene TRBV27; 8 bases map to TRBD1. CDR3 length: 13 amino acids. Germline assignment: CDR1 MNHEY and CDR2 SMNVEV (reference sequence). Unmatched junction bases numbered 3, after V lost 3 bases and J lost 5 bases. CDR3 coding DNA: TGTGCCAGCAGTTTGCAGGGGGCCCACGAGCAGTACTTC. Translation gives CASSLQGAHEQYF.

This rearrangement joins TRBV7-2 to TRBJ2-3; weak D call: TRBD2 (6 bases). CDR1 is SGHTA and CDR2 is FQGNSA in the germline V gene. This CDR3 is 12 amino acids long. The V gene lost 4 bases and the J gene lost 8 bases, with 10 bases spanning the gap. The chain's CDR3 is CASSSRGGTQYF. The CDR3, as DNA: TGTGCCAGCAGCTCGCGGGGCGGTACGCAGTATTTT. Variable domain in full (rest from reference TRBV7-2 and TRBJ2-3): GAGVSQSPSNKVTEKGKDVELRCDPISGHTALYWYRQSLGQGLEFLIYFQGNSAPDKSGLPSDRFSAERTGGSVSTLTIQRTQQEDSAVYLCASSSRGGTQYFGPGTRLTVL.

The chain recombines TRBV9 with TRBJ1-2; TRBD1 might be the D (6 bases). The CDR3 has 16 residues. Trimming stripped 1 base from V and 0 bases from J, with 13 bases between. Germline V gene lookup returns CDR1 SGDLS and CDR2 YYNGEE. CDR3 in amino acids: CASSVQSQGSNYGYTF. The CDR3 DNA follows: TGTGCCAGCAGCGTACAGAGCCAGGGGTCTAACTATGGCTACACCTTC.

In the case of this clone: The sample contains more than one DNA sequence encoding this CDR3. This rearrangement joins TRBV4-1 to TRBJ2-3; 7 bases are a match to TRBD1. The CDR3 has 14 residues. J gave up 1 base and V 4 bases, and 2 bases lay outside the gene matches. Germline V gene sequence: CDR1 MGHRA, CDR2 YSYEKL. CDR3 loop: CASSPGQGTDTQYF. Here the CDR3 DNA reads TGCGCCAGCAGCCCCGGACAGGGCACAGATACGCAGTATTTT.

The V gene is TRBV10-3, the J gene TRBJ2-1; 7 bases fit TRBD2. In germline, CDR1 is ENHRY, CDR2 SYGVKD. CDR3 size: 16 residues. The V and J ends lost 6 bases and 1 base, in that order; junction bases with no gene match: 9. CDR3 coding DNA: TGTGCCATCAGCGAAAGCGGGACCCGATCCTACAATGAGCAGTTCTTC. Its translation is CAISESGTRSYNEQFF.

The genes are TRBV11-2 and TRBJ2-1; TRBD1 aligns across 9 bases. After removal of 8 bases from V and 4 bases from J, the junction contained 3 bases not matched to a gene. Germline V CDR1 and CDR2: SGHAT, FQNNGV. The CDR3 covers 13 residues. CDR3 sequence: CASGQGRYNEQFF. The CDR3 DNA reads TGTGCCAGCGGACAGGGGAGGTACAATGAGCAGTTCTTC. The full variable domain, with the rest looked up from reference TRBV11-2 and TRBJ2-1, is EAGVAQSPRYKIIEKRQSVAFWCNPISGHATLYWYQQILGQGPKLLIQFQNNGVVDDSQLPKDRFSAERLKGVDSTLKIQPAKLEDSAVYLCASGQGRYNEQFFGPGTRLTVL.

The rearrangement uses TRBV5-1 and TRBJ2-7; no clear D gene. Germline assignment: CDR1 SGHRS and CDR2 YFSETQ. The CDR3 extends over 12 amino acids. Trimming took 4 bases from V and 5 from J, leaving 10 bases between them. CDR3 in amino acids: CASSASANEQYF. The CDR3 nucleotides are TGCGCCAGCAGCGCTAGTGCCAACGAGCAGTACTTC.